The rows below give T cell receptor beta chains drawn from one sample of a study of T-cell reconstitution after alpha-beta-depleted transplantation in children. One entry per CDR3 protein, called by TCRdb with MiXCR from the PCR reads. Of a few hundred thousand distinct CDR3 sequences detected, under 15% appear once; the ten largest clones hold roughly 5.4%. The sample here was PBMCs from the stem cell graft donor, taken from the stem cell graft. These receptors were collected from a human donor who donated a stem cell graft to a child with combined immunodeficiency. Each CDR3 is given with its conserved first and last residue. The order of the fields is clone size, J gene, V gene, CDR3 protein. Clone size is stated in some rows and not others, as once, few, many or a class when expanded.

few,TRBJ1-5,TRBV5-1,CASQQGFQPQHF
-,TRBJ2-7,TRBV3-1,CASSQAGTSYEQYF
-,TRBJ2-5,TRBV20-1,CSAVGGSPGLQETQYF
few,TRBJ2-7,TRBV12-3/TRBV12-4,CASSLGTGVHEQYF
-,TRBJ2-7,TRBV6-1,CASSEAWTSSYEQYF
many,TRBJ1-3,TRBV6-1,CASSEGRNSGNTIYF
once,TRBJ1-1,TRBV29-1,CSVVGQRRGTEAFF
many,TRBJ2-3,TRBV5-1,CASSPLSTDTQYF
many,TRBJ1-5,TRBV20-1,CSAGPGTGNSNQPQHF
few,TRBJ1-1,TRBV7-9,CASTGTGGNTEAFF
few,TRBJ2-2,TRBV7-2,CASSLVAGPQNTGELFF
few,TRBJ2-3,TRBV20-1,CSAPPHTDTQYF
-,TRBJ2-4,TRBV10-3,CAISERLGLAGDPKNIQYF
-,TRBJ2-1,TRBV6-5,CASSYSGLLNEQFF
few,TRBJ2-3,TRBV27,CASRPGRGQDTQYF
few,TRBJ2-1,TRBV4-2,CASSPASAGEGLIHQFF
many,TRBJ2-5,TRBV12-3/TRBV12-4,CASSSGGPTQYF
many,TRBJ2-7,TRBV10-3,CAISESNRGPLFSYEQYF
few,TRBJ1-4,TRBV7-9,CASSPDRGPEKLFF
few,TRBJ1-4,TRBV30,CAWTRGTTNEKLFF
-,TRBJ2-1,TRBV12-3/TRBV12-4,CASRSNLAGGGINEQFF
few,TRBJ2-1,TRBV9,CASSGRAGGREGEQFF
few,TRBJ1-2,TRBV6-2/TRBV6-3,CASRGIGIDYGYTF
few,TRBJ2-2,TRBV5-1,CASTDNPNTGELFF
-,TRBJ2-1,TRBV7-6,CASSLEGGVGSYNEQFF
-,TRBJ2-4,TRBV5-6,CASSLVSAGNIQYF
many,TRBJ2-2,TRBV12-3/TRBV12-4,CASNDWTGNTGELFF
few,TRBJ1-2,TRBV7-9,CASSLEPGQGVDGYTF
-,TRBJ1-5,TRBV27,CASCVTGQGVPQHF
-,TRBJ1-5,TRBV7-9,CASSNRDRGHQPQHF
many,TRBJ2-7,TRBV5-1,CASSSQTGVYEQYF